These 32 T cell receptor beta chains were all obtained from the same sample, sequenced in a study of blood T cells in healthy people across ages. Combining a sample-barcoded 5' primer with a J-beta primer mix, a second PCR ran for about 6 to 11 cycles. Via MiXCR, TCRdb re-called the 5' RACE reads, giving one row per CDR3 protein. In the table there are 500,000 to 700,000 distinct CDR3 sequences, 25% to 30% of which are singletons. Sample: blood. The origin of the receptors is a woman older than 75 in good health.

On this clonotype: This sequence may be a read error, since a much larger clone differs from it by one base. This CDR3 is CSASRVGYEQFF. CDR3 bases: TGCAGTGCTAGTAGGGTAGGCTATGAGCAGTTCTTC. The chain links TRBV20-1 to TRBJ2-1; D gene unclear. Germline V gene sequence: CDR1 DFQATT, CDR2 SNEGSKA (reference sequence). V was clipped by 3 bases and J by 8 bases, with 11 bases between them. The CDR3 consists of 12 residues.

Comment on this clonotype: A much bigger clone sits one base away, suggesting this may be a read error. The chain employs TRBV3-1 and TRBJ2-3, with 9 bases identical to TRBD2. This CDR3 region has 18 residues. Germline V gives CDR1 LGHDT, CDR2 YNNKEL (reference sequence). Trimming at V came to 1 base and at J to 1 base, leaving 9 bases not matched to a gene. This chain's CDR3 is CASSQGGGGGAGTDTQYF. In DNA, the CDR3 is TGTGCCAGCAGCCAAGGCGGTGGCGGGGGGGCAGGCACAGATACGCAGTATTTT.

As for this clonotype: Possible read error: a much larger clone is one base away. The genes are TRBV7-2 and TRBJ1-5; D not certain. Per germline, CDR1 SGHTA and CDR2 FQGNSA. The CDR3 contains 13 residues. CDR3 amino acids: CASNLDADTPQHF. The CDR3 nucleotides are TGTGCCAGCAACTTAGATGCAGACACACCCCAGCATTTT.

This chain joins TRBV20-1 and TRBJ2-7; D may be TRBD1 (6 bases). The end of the DNA fits TRBJ2-5 better, so the J call may be wrong. This CDR3 contains 14 residues. Per germline, CDR1 DFQATT and CDR2 SNEGSKA (reference sequence). CDR3 protein: CSARRQGILETQYF. The CDR3 region has the DNA TGCAGTGCTAGGCGGCAGGGGATCTTGGAGACCCAGTACTTC.

The table lists this clonotype with a few counts. The chain is built from TRBV6-5 and TRBJ1-1, with D maybe TRBD1 (5 bases). The CDR3 sequence is 13 residues long. The germline V gene has CDR1 MNHEY and CDR2 SVGAGI. Trimming took off 3 bases at V and 11 bases at J, with 16 bases between the two ends. This CDR3 is CASSYRQSKGAFF. The DNA of the CDR3 is TGTGCCAGCAGTTATCGACAGTCAAAAGGGGCTTTCTTT.

This clonotype was counted at least ten times. The gene calls are TRBV7-3 and TRBJ2-3; 11 positions agree with TRBD2. Germline loops: CDR1 SGHTA, CDR2 FQGTGA. Germline trimming cut 2 bases from V and 4 bases from J; bases unmatched to any gene: 5. This CDR3 contains 16 residues. CDR3 amino acids: CASSLHGTSGSDTQYF. The CDR3 DNA follows: TGTGCCAGCAGCTTACACGGGACTAGCGGATCAGATACGCAGTATTTT.

The chain uses TRBV9 and TRBJ2-3, with D maybe TRBD2 (6 bases). Germline CDR1 and CDR2: SGDLS and YYNGEE. Trimming took off 4 bases at V and 0 bases at J, with 15 bases between the two ends. The CDR3 is made up of 16 amino acids. The CDR3 region is CASSHKTSTSTDTQYF. The CDR3, as DNA: TGTGCCAGCAGCCATAAGACTAGTACTAGCACAGATACGCAGTATTTT.

This chain connects TRBV28 to TRBJ1-5; TRBD1 is a possible D gene (6 bases). The germline gives CDR1 MDHEN, CDR2 SYDVKM. The CDR3 sequence is 15 residues long. Trimming cost V 2 bases and J 11 bases, with 19 bases left between them. The DNA of the CDR3 is TGTGCCAGCAGTTTAATGTCAGGGGCTAGCGGGACCCAGCATTTT. It specifies CASSLMSGASGTQHF.

This clonotype was observed at least ten times. V usage is TRBV12-3 or TRBV12-4 and J usage is TRBJ1-2; D possibly corresponds to TRBD1 (5 bases). CDR3 length: 12 amino acids. The germline V and J ends were trimmed by 5 bases and 2 bases, with 6 bases remaining between them. The CDR3 sequence is CASSNRNYGYTF. The CDR3 coding sequence is TGTGCCAGCAGTAACAGGAACTATGGCTACACCTTC.

Ten or more counts support this clonotype. CDR3 coding DNA: TGCAGCGCTGAGGGTCAAACAGATACGCAGTATTTT. It translates to CSAEGQTDTQYF. The chain recombines TRBV29-1 with TRBJ2-3; TRBD2 might be the D (5 bases). Trimming shortened V by 7 bases and J by 3 bases, and 11 bases separated the two germline ends. Germline V CDR1 and CDR2: SQVTM, ANQGSEA. CDR3 length: 12 residues.

The chain uses TRBV7-3 and TRBJ1-4; 11 bases fit TRBD1. The CDR3 contains 16 residues. With 5 bases clipped from V and 1 base from J, the junction kept 3 bases outside the gene matches. Germline CDR1 SGHTA, CDR2 FQGTGA. CDR3 sequence reads: CASSPGTGGTNEKLFF. CDR3 in DNA: TGTGCCAGCAGCCCAGGGACAGGGGGAACTAATGAAAAACTGTTTTTT.

This clonotype was observed at least ten times. The chain joins TRBV7-2 to TRBJ2-5; 8 bases map to TRBD2. Germline CDR1 is SGHTA and CDR2 is FQGNSA. V was clipped by 5 bases and J by 5 bases; unmatched bases: 10. The CDR3 covers 15 residues. The CDR3 loop is CASSPRGGAAETQYF. The CDR3 DNA sequence: TGTGCCAGCAGCCCCCGGGGGGGGGCCGCGGAGACCCAGTACTTC.

This chain connects TRBV21-1 to TRBJ1-4. TRBV21-1 is given as a pseudogene. The CDR3 has 16 amino acids. The CDR3 loop reads CASSKAEVVICEKLFF. As DNA, the CDR3 is TGTGCCAGCAGCAAAGCGGAGGTTGTCATATGTGAAAAACTGTTTTTT.

With respect to this clonotype: Being one base from a much bigger clone, this may be a read error. The V call is TRBV29-1, the J call TRBJ2-3; D might be TRBD1 (5 bases). This CDR3 has 14 amino acids. V lost 8 bases to trimming and J lost 4 bases, with 19 bases between them. Germline V gene sequence: CDR1 SQVTM, CDR2 ANQGSEA. CDR3 in DNA: TGCAGCATCTCACAGGTTTCCTCCGCAGATACGCAGTATTTT. This codes for CSISQVSSADTQYF.

This clonotype was detected only a few times. This sequence joins TRBV7-2 and TRBJ1-3; TRBD1 matches at 11 bases. Germline trimming cut 5 bases from V and 2 bases from J; bases unmatched to any gene: 8. This CDR3 region has 17 residues. The germline gives CDR1 SGHTA, CDR2 FQGNSA. The CDR3 protein is CASSPRTGGLTGNTIYF. Here the CDR3 DNA reads TGTGCCAGCAGCCCGAGGACAGGGGGCTTAACTGGAAACACCATATATTTT.

The gene calls are TRBV12-3 or TRBV12-4 and TRBJ1-4; TRBD1 might be the D (5 bases). This CDR3 comprises 15 residues. V dropped 6 bases and J dropped 7 bases, with 18 bases sitting between them. CDR3 bases: TGTGCCAGCAGGCAGGAATCGGGACCGCTTGAAAAACTGTTTTTT. Translated: CASRQESGPLEKLFF.

This clonotype was observed at least ten times. The chain joins TRBV20-1 to TRBJ2-1; TRBD2 might be the D (7 bases). Germline loops: CDR1 DFQATT, CDR2 SNEGSKA (reference sequence). Between the trimmed V and J ends, which lost 6 bases and 12 bases, there was a span of 18 bases. The CDR3 totals 12 residues. In DNA, the CDR3 is TGCAGTGCCATAGGGGGAGGGCCCGGGCAGTTCTTC. Translation: CSAIGGGPGQFF.

The V gene is TRBV20-1, the J gene TRBJ1-1, with D perhaps matching TRBD1 (6 bases). V lost 0 bases, J lost 1 base, and 15 bases lay in between. CDR1 is DFQATT, CDR2 SNEGSKA, per germline (reference sequence). This CDR3 has 16 residues. The CDR3 spells CSARDPGGRPNTEAFF. DNA of the CDR3: TGCAGTGCTAGAGATCCGGGGGGCAGACCGAACACTGAAGCTTTCTTT.

The V and J genes are TRBV6-2 or TRBV6-3 and TRBJ2-2, with unresolved D. CDR1 MNHEY and CDR2 SVGEGT come from the germline V gene. Trimming took 0 bases from V and 7 from J, leaving 9 bases between them. The CDR3 contains 14 residues. CDR3 DNA: TGTGCCAGCAGTTACTCCGGGCCAAGCGGGGAGCTGTTTTTT. The encoded protein is CASSYSGPSGELFF.

This clonotype was seen more than once but under ten times. This may be a read error, as it is one base from a much larger clone. The rearrangement uses TRBV20-1 and TRBJ2-7; 8 nucleotides agree with TRBD1. Germline trimming cut 2 bases from V and 5 bases from J; bases unmatched to any gene: 11. The germline V gene encodes CDR1 DFQATT and CDR2 SNEGSKA (reference sequence). The CDR3 is 15 residues long. The chain's CDR3 is CSARPLDRVNDEQYF. The CDR3 nucleotides are TGCAGTGCTAGACCTTTGGACAGGGTGAACGACGAGCAGTACTTC.

On this clonotype: This may stem from a read error, because a much larger clone lies one nucleotide away. V usage is TRBV12-3 or TRBV12-4 and J usage is TRBJ2-1; TRBD2 aligns across 11 bases. The trim removed 11 bases at V and 7 bases at J, leaving 10 bases unmatched. The CDR3 runs to 14 residues. CDR3 sequence: CACERTSGWNEQFF. The CDR3 nucleotides read TGTGCCTGCGAGAGGACTAGCGGGTGGAATGAGCAGTTCTTC.

This clonotype has a count of ten or more. The chain carries TRBV20-1 and TRBJ2-1; tentatively, D is TRBD2 (5 bases). This CDR3 spans 16 amino acids. The germline gives CDR1 DFQATT, CDR2 SNEGSKA (reference sequence). With 0 bases removed from V and 0 bases from J, the gap between germline ends came to 12 bases. The CDR3 DNA follows: TGCAGTGCTAGAGATCCCGCGGGCGGCTCCTACAATGAGCAGTTCTTC. Protein: CSARDPAGGSYNEQFF.

The table lists this clonotype with many counts. The J gene is TRBJ1-5, the V gene TRBV20-1, with 8 nucleotides matching TRBD1. The V and J ends lost 3 bases and 7 bases, in that order; junction bases with no gene match: 8. CDR3 length: 14 amino acids. In germline, CDR1 is DFQATT, CDR2 SNEGSKA (reference sequence). CDR3 coding DNA: TGCAGTGCTAGCTATACAGGGGGGCGGCAGCCCCAGCATTTT. Protein sequence: CSASYTGGRQPQHF.

This clonotype showed up many times. This could be a read error, since a much larger clone is one nucleotide away. The chain combines TRBV24-1 with TRBJ2-5; TRBD1 agrees at 12 bases. V was clipped by 3 bases and J by 11 bases; unmatched bases: 12. CDR1 and CDR2 (germline): KGHDR, SFDVKD. This CDR3 is built from 16 residues. As DNA, the CDR3 is TGTGCCACCAGTGATCCGGGACAGGGGGCGAGCAATGAGCAGTACTTC. Its translation is CATSDPGQGASNEQYF.

In this sample, this clonotype turned up a few times. This may be a read error, as it is one base from a much larger clone. The genes are TRBV6-1 and TRBJ2-5; the D gene is possibly TRBD2 (6 bases). This CDR3 contains 13 residues. Trimming left V 6 bases short and J 2 bases short, with 10 bases between. From germline, CDR1 is MNHNS and CDR2 SASEGT. The CDR3 here is CASREGIQETQYF. In DNA, the CDR3 is TGTGCCAGCAGGGAGGGAATTCAAGAGACCCAGTACTTC.

Notes on this clonotype: A much more abundant neighbour one base away suggests this may be a read error. The gene calls are TRBV20-1 and TRBJ2-1; the D gene is possibly TRBD1 (6 bases). This CDR3 has 14 amino acids. The germline gives CDR1 DFQATT, CDR2 SNEGSKA (reference sequence). The CDR3 here is CSARRTDSCNEQFF. In nucleotides, the CDR3 is TGCAGTGCCCGAAGGACAGACTCCTGCAATGAGCAGTTCTTC.

In the case of this clonotype: This sequence may be a read error, since a much larger clone differs from it by one base. The chain is built from TRBV7-9 and TRBJ1-1, with D hard to call. The germline CDR1 and CDR2 sequences are SEHNR and FQNEAQ (reference sequence). This CDR3 is built from 12 residues. DNA of the CDR3: TGTACCAGCAGCATAATGAACACTGAAGCTTTCTTT. It codes for CTSSIMNTEAFF. Combining the CDR3 with reference TRBV7-9 and TRBJ1-1 gives the whole variable domain DTGVSQNPRHKITKRGQNVTFRCDPISEHNRLYWYRQTLGQGPEFLTYFQNEAQLEKSRLLSDRFSAERPKGSFSTLEIQRTEQGDSAMYLCTSSIMNTEAFFGQGTRLTVV.

This clonotype showed up just a few times. A much bigger clone sits one base away, suggesting this may be a read error. The chain uses TRBV7-9 and TRBJ2-7; D not certain. CDR1 is SEHNR, CDR2 FQNEAQ, per germline (reference sequence). V was cut by 1 base and J by 5 bases, with 12 bases left in between. The CDR3 has 14 amino acids. CDR3 protein: CASSLVGNRDEQYF. Here the CDR3 DNA reads TGTGCCAGCAGCTTAGTGGGTAATCGGGACGAGCAGTACTTC.

For this clonotype: This sequence may be a read error, since a much larger clone differs from it by one base. The rearrangement links TRBV9 to TRBJ2-5; TRBD1 matches 7 bases. The DNA end is more similar to TRBJ2-1, so the J call may be wrong. Germline V gene sequence: CDR1 SGDLS, CDR2 YYNGEE. There are 15 residues in the CDR3. The CDR3 protein is CASSVTGAYQETQFF. The CDR3 DNA reads TGTGCCAGCAGCGTAACAGGGGCGTACCAAGAGACCCAGTTCTTC.

Concerning this clonotype: Germline is not matched at one junction end, which may reflect a read error. V usage is TRBV19 and J usage is TRBJ2-5; the D gene is possibly TRBD2 (6 bases). The CDR3 runs 14 residues. CDR1 and CDR2 from the germline V gene are LNHDA and SQIVND (reference sequence). CDR3 nucleotides: TGTGCCAGTAGTTTGGCGGGGCTAACGGAGATCCAGTACTTC. Its protein is CASSLAGLTEIQYF. Combining the CDR3 with reference TRBV19 and TRBJ2-5 gives the whole variable domain DGGITQSPKYLFRKEGQNVTLSCEQNLNHDAMYWYRQDPGQGLRLIYYSQIVNDFQKGDIAEGYSVSREKKESFPLTVTSAQKNPTAFYLCASSLAGLTEIQYFGPGTRLLVL.

The chain has TRBV6-5 and TRBJ2-5; TRBD2 might be the D (6 bases). This CDR3 spans 13 amino acids. V was cut by 6 bases and J by 11 bases, with 19 bases left in between. Germline CDR1 MNHEY, CDR2 SVGAGI. CDR3 protein: CASRLPGDPQQYF. CDR3 nucleotides: TGTGCCAGCAGACTACCGGGGGACCCTCAGCAGTACTTC.

This clonotype was seen only a few times. The V call is TRBV7-2, the J call TRBJ2-2; TRBD1 might be the D (6 bases). V was trimmed by 7 bases and J by 0 bases, leaving 12 bases between them. The CDR3 consists of 15 residues. Germline assignment: CDR1 SGHTA and CDR2 FQGNSA. This CDR3 reads CASTPDSPNTGELFF. As DNA, the CDR3 is TGTGCCAGCACCCCGGACAGCCCGAACACCGGGGAGCTGTTTTTT. The full variable domain, in which reference TRBV7-2 and TRBJ2-2 provide the parts outside the CDR3, is GAGVSQSPSNKVTEKGKDVELRCDPISGHTALYWYRQSLGQGLEFLIYFQGNSAPDKSGLPSDRFSAERTGGSVSTLTIQRTQQEDSAVYLCASTPDSPNTGELFFGEGSRLTVL.